Shown below are 9 T cell receptor beta chains from a single sample sequenced in a study of cytotoxic CD8 clonotypes in ibrutinib-treated CLL. Only in-frame clones appear in the TCRdb table, and some are missing; sequencing was by immunoSEQ multiplex PCR. The table includes some 15,000 clones, about two thirds detected once. The source was PBMCs, collected before ibrutinib treatment. Receptor source: a human donor with chronic lymphocytic leukemia.

The rearrangement uses TRBV19 and TRBJ2-3; TRBD1 matches 8 bases. CDR3 length: 12 amino acids. CDR1 is LNHDA and CDR2 is SQIVND in the germline V gene (reference sequence). Losses at the gene ends were 6 bases for V and 4 bases for J; bases not matched to a gene: 0. CDR3 coding DNA: TGTGCCAGTAGCAGGGGGCCAGATACGCAGTATTTT. Translated, it gives CASSRGPDTQYF.

This clone was seen a handful of times. This chain connects TRBV19 to TRBJ2-1; D possibly corresponds to TRBD2 (5 bases). Germline assignment: CDR1 LNHDA and CDR2 SQIVND (reference sequence). The CDR3 is made up of 15 amino acids. Trimming pared 5 bases from V and 7 bases from J, leaving 18 bases between. CDR3 in amino acids: CASSLSGSLRNEQFF. CDR3 coding DNA: TGTGCCAGTAGTCTTTCGGGGTCCCTGAGAAATGAGCAGTTCTTC.

The rearrangement uses TRBV2 and TRBJ1-2; 7 bases map to TRBD1. With V trimmed by 4 bases and J by 4 bases, 3 bases remained unmatched. The CDR3 consists of 13 residues. Per germline, CDR1 SNHLY and CDR2 FYNNEI. The CDR3 here is CASSGTGGYGYTF. As DNA, the CDR3 is TGTGCCAGCAGTGGGACAGGCGGCTATGGCTACACCTTC.

The chain links TRBV27 to TRBJ1-5; possibly TRBD1 for D (5 bases). V dropped 3 bases and J dropped 1 base, with 10 bases sitting between them. Germline V gene sequence: CDR1 MNHEY, CDR2 SMNVEV (reference sequence). CDR3 size: 15 residues. CDR3: CASSFQGVSNQPQHF. For the CDR3, the DNA is TGTGCCAGCAGTTTTCAGGGTGTAAGCAATCAGCCCCAGCATTTT.

This clone was recorded a few times. The J gene is TRBJ2-2, the V gene TRBV4-1; D possibly corresponds to TRBD1 (6 bases). Germline V CDR1 and CDR2: MGHRA, YSYEKL. CDR3 size: 17 residues. V shed 3 bases and J shed 2 bases, with 16 bases lying between them. The CDR3 loop is CASSQKGMDSNTGELFF. CDR3 sequence (DNA): TGCGCCAGCAGCCAGAAGGGTATGGACAGTAACACCGGGGAGCTGTTTTTT.

Regarding this clone: In the same sample, other DNA sequences code for this CDR3. This chain links TRBV5-4 with TRBJ2-5; D is perhaps TRBD2 (5 bases). Germline values: CDR1 SGHNT, CDR2 YYREEE (reference sequence). This CDR3 is 13 amino acids long. V lost 4 bases, J lost 2 bases, and 9 bases lay in between. As DNA, the CDR3 is TGTGCCAGCAGCCCTCCGGGGCAAGAGACCCAGTACTTC. This gives the protein CASSPPGQETQYF.

J is TRBJ2-1 and V is TRBV18, with D perhaps matching TRBD2 (6 bases). Germline V gives CDR1 KGHSH, CDR2 LQKENI. V lost 7 bases, J lost 3 bases, and 7 bases lay in between. CDR3 size: 12 residues. CDR3 amino acids: CASWGDYNEQFF. The CDR3 DNA reads as TGTGCCAGCTGGGGGGACTACAATGAGCAGTTCTTC.

This chain links TRBV30 with TRBJ1-5, with a tentative D call TRBD1 (6 bases). Looked up from germline, CDR1 is GTSNPN and CDR2 is SVGIG (reference sequence). The CDR3 contains 18 residues. V shed 0 bases and J shed 2 bases, with 20 bases lying between them. CDR3 DNA: TGTGCCTGGAGTGTACAGGTCTCGGGGGCTAGGGGCAATCAGCCCCAGCATTTT. This codes for CAWSVQVSGARGNQPQHF.

V gene TRBV19 combines with J gene TRBJ1-4; 9 bases align to TRBD1. Per the germline V gene, CDR1 is LNHDA and CDR2 is SQIVND (reference sequence). With V trimmed by 2 bases and J by 8 bases, 12 bases remained unmatched. The CDR3 has 17 amino acids. The CDR3 loop is CASSIRWRGDRVEKLFF. In DNA, the CDR3 is TGTGCCAGTAGTATACGGTGGCGGGGGGACAGGGTCGAAAAACTGTTTTTT.